The 20 T cell receptor beta chains below come from one sample, sequenced in a study of T cells in Graves' hyperthyroidism and ophthalmopathy. Amplification of TCR beta CDR3 regions was performed using RNA transcripts as template. HTBI primers drove first-round RT-PCR of the TCR CDR3. Via MiXCR, TCRdb re-called the multiplex PCR reads, giving one row per CDR3 protein. The table lists hundreds of thousands of distinct CDR3 sequences, just over 35% of them singletons, with around 30% in the top ten. The sequenced material came from blood. The source of these receptors is a woman in her 40s with Graves' hyperthyroidism.

In this sample, this clonotype turned up a few times. The V gene is TRBV6-5, the J gene TRBJ2-7, with D uncertain. Germline V gives CDR1 MNHEY, CDR2 SVGAGI. This CDR3 spans 15 amino acids. The ends were cut back, 2 bases at V and 4 bases at J, with 15 bases in the middle. CDR3 DNA sequence: TGTGCCAGCAGTTACGACTCCCACCCCTCTTACGAGCAGTACTTC. Its protein is CASSYDSHPSYEQYF.

V gene TRBV7-8 combines with J gene TRBJ2-7; the D is unclear. The CDR3 covers 17 residues. The germline V and J ends were trimmed by 2 bases and 0 bases, with 17 bases remaining between them. Germline-derived CDR1 and CDR2 are SGHVS and FQNEAQ. The CDR3: CASSLYSRTLSSYEQYF. The CDR3, as DNA: TGTGCCAGCAGCTTATATTCGCGCACGTTGAGCTCCTACGAGCAGTACTTC.

This clonotype has only a few counts. The chain recombines TRBV7-2 with TRBJ1-2; 7 nucleotides align to TRBD1. The V gene's germline CDR1 is SGHTA and CDR2 FQGNSA. CDR3 length: 15 amino acids. V lost 5 bases and J lost 4; bases outside the gene matches: 10. The CDR3 region has the DNA TGTGCCAGCAGCCAGTACAGGGGAACTCTCTATGGCTACACCTTC. It is translated as CASSQYRGTLYGYTF.

V gene TRBV2 combines with J gene TRBJ2-7; D may be TRBD2 (6 bases). CDR3 length: 15 residues. Between the trimmed V and J ends, which lost 5 bases and 2 bases, there was a span of 16 bases. Germline V CDR1 and CDR2: SNHLY, FYNNEI. The CDR3 DNA reads TGTGCCAGCAGTTTGGGGGGAGGCGGCGCCTACGAGCAGTACTTC. Protein: CASSLGGGGAYEQYF. Complete variable domain (other parts from reference TRBV2 and TRBJ2-7): EPEVTQTPSHQVTQMGQEVILRCVPISNHLYFYWYRQILGQKVEFLVSFYNNEISEKSEIFDDQFSVERPDGSNFTLKIRSTKLEDSAMYFCASSLGGGGAYEQYFGPGTRLTVT.

Comments on this clonotype: A read error may explain this, as a much larger clone is one base away. CDR3 DNA: TGTGCCACCAGTGATACCCGGGACAGGTTCGGCTCCACCTTC. Protein product: CATSDTRDRFGSTF. V gene TRBV24-1 combines with J gene TRBJ1-2; 8 positions agree with TRBD1. The CDR3 sequence is 14 residues long. The germline V gene has CDR1 KGHDR and CDR2 SFDVKD.

This clonotype showed up just a few times. The genes are TRBV20-1 and TRBJ1-5; 8 bases align to TRBD1. The CDR3 extends over 13 amino acids. CDR1 and CDR2 (germline): DFQATT, SNEGSKA (reference sequence). V lost 6 bases, J lost 8 bases, and 9 bases stayed unmatched. CDR3 sequence (DNA): TGCAGTGCCCAGGGGGCTCTGGGTGAGCCCCAGCATTTT. Amino acids: CSAQGALGEPQHF.

V and J are TRBV10-3 and TRBJ2-3, with D perhaps matching TRBD2 (5 bases). From germline, CDR1 is ENHRY and CDR2 SYGVKD. The V and J ends lost 6 bases and 2 bases respectively, with 15 bases between them. The CDR3 consists of 15 residues. In DNA, the CDR3 is TGTGCCATCAGCGGACCGGGAACTTACACAGATACGCAGTATTTT. Encoded protein: CAISGPGTYTDTQYF.

There are many counts of this clonotype. The J gene is TRBJ1-2, the V gene TRBV15; D not resolved. The CDR3 has 12 amino acids. The germline V gene has CDR1 LNHNV and CDR2 YYDKDF (reference sequence). Trimming pared 1 base from V and 6 bases from J, leaving 6 bases between. The CDR3: CATSRVRDGYTF. For the CDR3, the DNA is TGTGCCACCAGCAGAGTACGGGATGGCTACACCTTC.

This clonotype was recorded at least ten times. The chain couples TRBV24-1 to TRBJ1-5, with no clear D. Trimming stripped 1 base from V and 4 bases from J, with 7 bases between. The CDR3 has 14 residues. In germline, CDR1 is KGHDR, CDR2 SFDVKD. CDR3 sequence (DNA): TGTGCCACCAGTGATTTAGGGCAGAATCAGCCCCAGCATTTT. Protein product: CATSDLGQNQPQHF.

This clonotype appeared many times. The rearrangement links TRBV15 to TRBJ2-5; D is possibly TRBD2 (5 bases). Germline CDR1 and CDR2: LNHNV and YYDKDF (reference sequence). The CDR3 spans 13 residues. V was cut by 0 bases and J by 4 bases, with 6 bases left in between. Here the CDR3 DNA reads TGTGCCACCAGCAGAGATCGGGGAGAGACCCAGTACTTC. This gives the protein CATSRDRGETQYF.

This rearrangement joins TRBV6-1 to TRBJ2-6; D unresolved. V dropped 8 bases and J dropped 3 bases, with 17 bases sitting between them. Per the germline V gene, CDR1 is MNHNS and CDR2 is SASEGT. The CDR3 spans 16 residues. The CDR3 protein is CASSLGYSIGANVLTF. CDR3 nucleotide sequence: TGTGCCAGCTCCCTAGGGTACTCTATTGGGGCCAACGTCCTGACTTTC.

CDR3 nucleotide sequence: TGTGCCAGCAGCTTTGGTAACAGAGCCTCTGGAAACACCATATATTTT. Protein sequence: CASSFGNRASGNTIYF. The V gene is TRBV5-5, the J gene TRBJ1-3; no clear D. The CDR3 loop spans 16 amino acids. Per germline, CDR1 SGHKS and CDR2 YYEKEE (reference sequence). Trimming removed 2 bases from V and 0 bases from J, with 12 bases in between. Drawing the rest from reference TRBV5-5 and TRBJ1-3, the complete variable domain is DAGVTQSPTHLIKTRGQQVTLRCSPISGHKSVSWYQQVLGQGPQFIFQYYEKEERGRGNFPDRFSARQFPNYSSELNVNALLLGDSALYLCASSFGNRASGNTIYFGEGSWLTVV.

This clonotype was observed a few times. The genes are TRBV11-2 and TRBJ1-4; D remains ambiguous. The V and J ends lost 2 bases and 3 bases respectively, with 16 bases between them. The CDR3 totals 17 residues. Germline assignment: CDR1 SGHAT and CDR2 FQNNGV. In DNA, the CDR3 is TGTGCCAGCAGCTTAATTTTGGTGGCAAGGTCTAATGAAAAACTGTTTTTT. As protein: CASSLILVARSNEKLFF.

As regards this clonotype: Mismatch with germline at one junction end may stem from a read error. The gene calls are TRBV10-3 and TRBJ1-1, with 8 bases identical to TRBD1. The CDR3 totals 15 residues. Germline V CDR1 and CDR2: ENHRY, SYGVKD. CDR3 loop: CAISTTGAAWAEAFF. For the CDR3, the DNA is TGTGCCATCAGCACGACAGGGGCGGCCTGGGCTGAAGCTTTCTTC.

The J gene is TRBJ2-7, the V gene TRBV7-6; D call uncertain. Trimming stripped 5 bases from V and 2 bases from J, with 16 bases between. The CDR3 covers 15 residues. Per germline, CDR1 SGHVS and CDR2 FNYEAQ. The DNA of the CDR3 is TGTGCCAGCAGCGTTCGAGGACGTTTGACCTACGAGCAGTACTTC. It translates to CASSVRGRLTYEQYF.

Remarks on this clonotype: Given a much more abundant clone one base away, this may be a read error. The rearrangement uses TRBV7-9 and TRBJ1-1; D might be TRBD1 (6 bases). Looked up from germline, CDR1 is SEHNR and CDR2 is FQNEAQ (reference sequence). This CDR3 comprises 12 residues. The CDR3 DNA is TGTTCCAGTTCGCAGGGGTTCACTGAAGCTTTCTTT. This sequence encodes CSSSQGFTEAFF.

This clonotype occurred a few times. This chain joins TRBV12-3 or TRBV12-4 and TRBJ1-3; 10 bases map to TRBD1. CDR3 length equals 15 residues. V gave up 2 bases and J gave up 8 bases; unmatched junction bases: 6. The CDR3 coding sequence is TGTGCCAGCAGTTTAAGGGGACAGGGGCGGGACACCATATATTTT. It encodes CASSLRGQGRDTIYF.

This clonotype is a singleton in its sample. This chain joins TRBV2 and TRBJ1-5, with D tentatively TRBD1 (5 bases). The CDR3 loop spans 15 amino acids. Germline CDR1 reads SNHLY; CDR2 reads FYNNEI. Trimming left V 5 bases short and J 11 bases short, with 22 bases between. CDR3 bases: TGTGCCAGCAGTACACAGGCCCCAGGGCTAGAGACCCAGCATTTT. Amino acids: CASSTQAPGLETQHF.

This chain links TRBV7-2 with TRBJ2-2, with D hard to call. This CDR3 has 18 residues. Germline CDR1 SGHTA, CDR2 FQGNSA. V lost 1 base to trimming and J lost 3 bases, with 18 bases between them. The CDR3 sequence is CASSLDRRRQVYTGELFF. CDR3 bases: TGTGCCAGCAGCTTAGATCGCCGTAGGCAGGTGTACACCGGGGAGCTGTTTTTT.

The genes are TRBV7-2 and TRBJ2-7; the D call may be TRBD1 or TRBD2 (5 bases each). With 6 bases removed from V and 7 bases from J, the gap between germline ends came to 13 bases. Germline V gene sequence: CDR1 SGHTA, CDR2 FQGNSA. The CDR3 totals 12 residues. The CDR3 reads CASSGGFREQYF. Written as DNA, the CDR3 is TGTGCCAGCAGTGGGGGTTTTAGGGAGCAGTACTTC.